This TCR beta chain was identified during a study of regulatory T cells in long-lasting Graves disease. This clonotype was recorded many times. Arm-PCR of CDR3 regions and iRepertoire HTBI primers were used to build TCR beta libraries. A single record per CDR3 protein comes from TCRdb applying MiXCR to the multiplex PCR reads. The sample holds roughly 530,000 distinct CDR3 sequences, about 16% seen once. Trimming left V 6 bases short and J 0 bases short, with 14 bases between. CDR3 length: 15 residues. Time point defined: newly diagnosed GD, antithyroid drugs for less than 3 months. Extracted PBMC RNA gave rise to the TCR library. The data also belong to a second study, concerning T cells in Graves' hyperthyroidism and ophthalmopathy. Turning to that study: Blood also showed most of the thyroid clonotypes that were expanded above 0.001.

The specimen comprised peripheral blood mononuclear cells (PBMCs), sampled at new diagnosis, from a patient treated with antithyroid drugs. The sequence derives from a woman aged 35 to 60 with Graves disease. The gene calls are TRBV12-3 or TRBV12-4 and TRBJ1-1; D may be TRBD1 (5 bases). The CDR3 DNA sequence: TGTGCCAGCAGCCCATATGGGACCGTGAACACTGAAGCTTTCTTT. Translating gives CASSPYGTVNTEAFF.